This note documents a single T cell receptor (beta chain) sequence. Its antigen is not identified. TCRdb reprocessed the reads via MiXCR and lists one record per CDR3 protein. The sample consists of about 150,000 distinct CDR3 sequences, 25% to 35% of them appearing once. The data originate from a study of T cell repertoires in cytomegalovirus infection. Study at large: Recently identified HLA-C-restricted CMV epitopes and well-studied HLA-B-restricted CMV epitopes were used by the study. TCR beta signatures that were public indicated CMV infection and matching HLA type. Points from the study as a whole: Dominating the ex vivo response were HLA-C-restricted CMV-specific TCR beta clonotypes. Cumulative public TCR beta family frequency identified CMV carriers with the relevant HLA.

CDR3 length equals 14 residues. Germline assignment: CDR1 SGHVT and CDR2 SQSDAQ. V was cut by 4 bases and J by 7 bases, with 13 bases left in between. The source of this sequence is a human donor in good health (CMV status not recorded). Some clones in this sample may be carry-over from other donors' samples. Sequences were derived from CD8+ T cells from cultured PBMCs, sampled from culture after CMV antigen stimulation. The chain links TRBV7-4 to TRBJ1-4; possible D gene TRBD1, 5 bases. The CDR3, as DNA: TGTGCCAGCAGCTCTCCGGGGGGATCTGAAAAACTGTTTTTT. Protein: CASSSPGGSEKLFF.